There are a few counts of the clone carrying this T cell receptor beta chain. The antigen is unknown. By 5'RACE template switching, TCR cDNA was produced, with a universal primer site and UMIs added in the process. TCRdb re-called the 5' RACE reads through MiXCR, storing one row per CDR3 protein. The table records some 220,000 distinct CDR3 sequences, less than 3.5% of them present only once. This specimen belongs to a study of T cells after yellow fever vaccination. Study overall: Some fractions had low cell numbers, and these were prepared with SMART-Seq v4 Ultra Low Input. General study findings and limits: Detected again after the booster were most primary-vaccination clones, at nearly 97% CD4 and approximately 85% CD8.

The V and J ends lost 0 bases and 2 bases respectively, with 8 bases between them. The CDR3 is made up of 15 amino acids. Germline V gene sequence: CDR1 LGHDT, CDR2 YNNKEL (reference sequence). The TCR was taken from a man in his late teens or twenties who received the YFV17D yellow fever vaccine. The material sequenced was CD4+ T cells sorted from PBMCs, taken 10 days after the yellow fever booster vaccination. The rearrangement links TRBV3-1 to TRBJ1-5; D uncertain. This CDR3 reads CASSQDARGNQPQHF. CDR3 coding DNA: TGTGCCAGCAGCCAAGATGCACGGGGCAATCAGCCCCAGCATTTT.